This T cell receptor beta chain was captured in a study of chemoradiotherapy in HPV16-positive cancers. Data came from immunoSEQ multiplex PCR; TCRdb stores just in-frame clones and leaves some out. The sample includes about 1,300 clones, 92% seen only once; the top ten take approximately 2.2%. As concerns this clone: What it binds is not known.

Study-wide results and limits: During treatment, candidate HPV-specific clones and E7-related motifs expanded in tumor. HPV-specific T cells were functionally defined from only two HPV16-positive patients.

The CDR3 contains 14 residues. In germline, CDR1 is SGHRS, CDR2 YFSETQ. Trimming shortened V by 2 bases and J by 4 bases, and 9 bases separated the two germline ends. Repertoires were sampled repeatedly during chemoradiotherapy. The chain has TRBV5-1 and TRBJ1-4; the D is unclear. Material: tumor tissue, obtained from a patient who underwent chemoradiotherapy. This clonotype was obtained from a human donor with HPV-associated anogenital cancer. As DNA, the CDR3 is TGCGCCAGCAGCTTCAACTTTGGTAATGAAAAACTGTTTTTT. Translation gives CASSFNFGNEKLFF.